These 29 T cell receptor beta chains were all obtained from the same sample, sequenced in a study of shared clonotypes between healthy human individuals. This table comes from immunoSEQ multiplex PCR, and its TCRdb copy is limited to in-frame clones, with some not included. The sample has about 1 million clones; roughly 80% are singletons. Sequenced input: memory CD4+ T cells sorted from blood. Subset here: CD45RA-negative fraction. The receptors come from a man in his late teens or twenties in good health.

The chain has TRBV11-2 and TRBJ1-2; D is unclear. Germline V lookup: CDR1 SGHAT, CDR2 FQNNGV. The V end was cut by 0 bases, the J end by 4 bases, with 12 bases between. The length of the CDR3 is 15 residues. The CDR3 DNA reads as TGTGCCAGCAGCTTAGATCGGCAGTCCCTCTATGGCTACACCTTC. As protein: CASSLDRQSLYGYTF.

The V call is TRBV2, the J call TRBJ1-2; D uncertain. The CDR3 has 12 amino acids. Trimming cost V 3 bases and J 4 bases, with 6 bases left between them. Germline assignment: CDR1 SNHLY and CDR2 FYNNEI. The CDR3: CASSDQFYGYTF. The CDR3 DNA reads TGTGCCAGCAGTGACCAGTTCTATGGCTACACCTTC.

The rearrangement joins TRBV6-6 to TRBJ2-7; 9 bases are a match to TRBD1. The V gene end was trimmed by 3 bases and the J gene end by 5 bases; junction bases not matched to a gene: 5. The CDR3 spans 14 residues. Germline CDR1 reads MNHNY; CDR2 reads SVGAGI (reference sequence). The DNA for the CDR3 is TGTGCCAGCAGTTATTCAACAGGGGGCAACGAGCAGTACTTC. This codes for CASSYSTGGNEQYF.

The rearrangement links TRBV4-1 to TRBJ1-4, with a possible D match to TRBD1 (5 bases). The CDR3 loop spans 15 amino acids. Germline V gene sequence: CDR1 MGHRA, CDR2 YSYEKL. V lost 3 bases, J lost 4 bases, and 12 bases lay in between. CDR3 DNA sequence: TGCGCCAGCAGCCAGGGACGGAACCGTAATGAAAAACTGTTTTTT. As protein: CASSQGRNRNEKLFF.

This clone appeared a single time. As DNA, the CDR3 is TGCGCCAGCAGCTCCGGGTCCACCCAGGCCAACGTCCTGACTTTC. It translates to CASSSGSTQANVLTF. The chain uses TRBV4-1 and TRBJ2-6; the D is unclear. From germline, CDR1 is MGHRA and CDR2 YSYEKL. This CDR3 spans 15 amino acids. The germline V and J ends were trimmed by 5 bases and 6 bases, with 14 bases remaining between them.

The chain joins TRBV19 to TRBJ2-3; 16 nucleotides align to TRBD2. The germline V gene encodes CDR1 LNHDA and CDR2 SQIVND (reference sequence). V trimming: 1 base; J trimming: 8 bases; junction bases outside the gene matches: 6. There are 17 residues in the CDR3. The CDR3: CASSIAGLAGGPATQYF. As DNA, the CDR3 is TGTGCCAGTAGTATAGCGGGACTAGCGGGAGGGCCCGCTACGCAGTATTTT.

The genes are TRBV27 and TRBJ2-5; 9 bases are a match to TRBD1. Trimming at V came to 1 base and at J to 0 bases, leaving 6 bases not matched to a gene. CDR1 is MNHEY and CDR2 is SMNVEV in the germline V gene (reference sequence). This CDR3 contains 17 residues. CDR3 coding DNA: TGTGCCAGCAGTTTATGGGGACAGGGATCTTACCAAGAGACCCAGTACTTC. Protein: CASSLWGQGSYQETQYF.

V usage is TRBV27 and J usage is TRBJ1-1; weak D call: TRBD1 (5 bases). V was clipped by 2 bases and J by 2 bases, with 9 bases between them. The CDR3 consists of 14 residues. From germline, CDR1 is MNHEY and CDR2 SMNVEV (reference sequence). The CDR3 DNA sequence: TGTGCCAGCAGTTTAGATGGGGCTAACACTGAAGCTTTCTTT. It is translated as CASSLDGANTEAFF.

This chain connects TRBV2 to TRBJ1-2; 12 bases map to TRBD1. The germline gives CDR1 SNHLY, CDR2 FYNNEI. The CDR3 loop spans 15 amino acids. V trimming: 7 bases; J trimming: 7 bases; junction bases outside the gene matches: 10. The CDR3 nucleotides read TGTGCCAGCACCCCCTGGGACAGGGGGCTCGGTGGCTACACCTTC. It is translated as CASTPWDRGLGGYTF.

The CDR3 DNA follows: TGTGCCAGCAGCCCAGGACAGGGATGGGTCGATGAGCAGTTCTTC. Amino acid sequence: CASSPGQGWVDEQFF. The J gene is TRBJ2-1, the V gene TRBV11-2, with 8 bases aligning to TRBD1. Germline assignment: CDR1 SGHAT and CDR2 FQNNGV. The CDR3 runs 15 residues. J was trimmed by 8 bases and V by 5 bases; bases with no gene match: 11.

The chain combines TRBV5-1 with TRBJ1-6; TRBD1 is a possible D gene (5 bases). Germline V gene sequence: CDR1 SGHRS, CDR2 YFSETQ. This CDR3 is built from 16 residues. Between the trimmed V and J ends, which lost 0 bases and 9 bases, there was a span of 16 bases. The CDR3 DNA follows: TGCGCCAGCAGCTTGGCGGGGGACTCCGTGGGTTCACCCCTCCACTTT. Translated: CASSLAGDSVGSPLHF.

This clone was seen only once. CDR3 nucleotides: TGTGCCAGCAGTGATCGCTGGCAGGGGCCGAGGGGCGAGCAGTACTTC. Amino acids: CASSDRWQGPRGEQYF. The rearrangement uses TRBV2 and TRBJ2-7; D possibly corresponds to TRBD1 (6 bases). CDR3 length: 16 amino acids. CDR1 and CDR2 (germline): SNHLY, FYNNEI. V gave up 3 bases and J gave up 6 bases, with 21 bases separating them.

The chain uses TRBV29-1 and TRBJ2-1, with D perhaps TRBD2 (6 bases). Germline CDR1 SQVTM, CDR2 ANQGSEA. The CDR3 has 13 residues. Trimming left V 4 bases short and J 6 bases short, with 13 bases between. Here the CDR3 reads CSVAQVGGNEQFF. The CDR3 DNA sequence: TGCAGCGTTGCACAGGTCGGGGGCAATGAGCAGTTCTTC.

The V call is TRBV4-1, the J call TRBJ1-1, with D unclear. CDR3 length equals 15 residues. The ends were cut back, 4 bases at V and 0 bases at J, with 12 bases in the middle. From germline, CDR1 is MGHRA and CDR2 YSYEKL. This CDR3 reads CASSRNSQLNTEAFF. The DNA for the CDR3 is TGCGCCAGCAGCCGGAACAGCCAATTGAACACTGAAGCTTTCTTT.

The chain recombines TRBV7-2 with TRBJ1-1; D perhaps matches TRBD1 (6 bases). The germline V and J ends were trimmed by 3 bases and 4 bases, with 9 bases remaining between them. Germline V gene lookup returns CDR1 SGHTA and CDR2 FQGNSA. The CDR3 length is 13 residues. The CDR3 nucleotides are TGTGCCAGCAGCTTCAGGGGTAGCACTGAAGCTTTCTTT. Amino acids: CASSFRGSTEAFF.

The V and J genes are TRBV2 and TRBJ2-4; D call uncertain. This CDR3 is built from 14 residues. Germline assignment: CDR1 SNHLY and CDR2 FYNNEI. Trimming cost V 3 bases and J 3 bases, with 9 bases left between them. CDR3 in DNA: TGTGCCAGCAGTGAGCAGGCTAACAAAAACATTCAGTACTTC. Amino acid sequence: CASSEQANKNIQYF.

The chain uses TRBV10-3 and TRBJ2-5, with no clear D. Trimming took 2 bases from V and 4 from J, leaving 5 bases between them. The CDR3 consists of 12 residues. CDR1 is ENHRY and CDR2 is SYGVKD in the germline V gene. The CDR3, as DNA: TGTGCCATCAGTGAGCTGGGAGAGACCCAGTACTTC. Its protein is CAISELGETQYF.

CDR3 DNA sequence: TGTGCCAGCAGTGCCATGGGCCTGAGTGAAGCTTTCTTT. Encoded protein: CASSAMGLSEAFF. The chain carries TRBV6-6 and TRBJ1-1; the D is unclear. V shed 5 bases and J shed 7 bases, with 14 bases lying between them. CDR1 and CDR2 from the germline V gene are MNHNY and SVGAGI (reference sequence). This CDR3 spans 13 amino acids.

In DNA, the CDR3 is TGTGCCAGCAGCCAAAGTCGGGGCCAGGGTGAAAAACTGTTTTTT. Amino acids: CASSQSRGQGEKLFF. The chain carries TRBV7-2 and TRBJ1-4; a possible D gene is TRBD1 (5 bases). Trimming left V 5 bases short and J 7 bases short, with 17 bases between. The CDR3 contains 15 residues. The germline V gene has CDR1 SGHTA and CDR2 FQGNSA.

This clone was picked up a small number of times. The chain combines TRBV11-3 with TRBJ2-1; TRBD2 aligns across 8 bases. The germline CDR1 and CDR2 sequences are SGHNT and YENEEA. This CDR3 comprises 18 residues. V gave up 0 bases and J gave up 7 bases; unmatched junction bases: 14. In DNA form, the CDR3 reads TGTGCCAGCAGCTTAGATGGGGCGGGGGGTGCCCAGGGAAATGAGCAGTTCTTC. Protein product: CASSLDGAGGAQGNEQFF.

The chain links TRBV1 to TRBJ2-7; the D call of TRBD1 is as the table states it, not checked on the DNA. TRBV1 represents a pseudogene. This CDR3 has 15 amino acids. This CDR3 reads CTSSQDGAGFHEQYF. The CDR3 DNA sequence: TGCACCAGCAGCCAAGATGGGGCAGGGTTCCACGAGCAGTACTTC.

This clone was found a few times. The genes are TRBV6-5 and TRBJ1-1; no clear D. The CDR3 is 12 residues long. Trimming shortened V by 7 bases and J by 4 bases, and 10 bases separated the two germline ends. Germline lookup yields CDR1 MNHEY and CDR2 SVGAGI. CDR3 loop: CASNHLGTEAFF. The CDR3 coding sequence is TGTGCCAGCAACCACCTGGGCACTGAAGCTTTCTTT.

The V call is TRBV6-1, the J call TRBJ1-4; 8 bases line up with TRBD1. The trim removed 6 bases at V and 8 bases at J, leaving 8 bases unmatched. Germline CDR1 and CDR2: MNHNS and SASEGT. The CDR3 totals 14 residues. CDR3 region: CASRPGTGREKLFF. The CDR3 bases are TGTGCCAGCAGACCCGGGACAGGAAGGGAAAAACTGTTTTTT.

A few counts support this clone. The chain combines TRBV27 with TRBJ1-5; D perhaps matches TRBD1 (5 bases). The germline V gene encodes CDR1 MNHEY and CDR2 SMNVEV (reference sequence). V was cut by 3 bases and J by 12 bases, with 15 bases left in between. The CDR3 contains 13 residues. The chain's CDR3 is CASSLGRVGLQHF. DNA for the CDR3: TGTGCCAGCAGTTTGGGGCGGGTCGGGCTCCAGCATTTT.

The chain has TRBV20-1 and TRBJ1-2; D is uncertain. CDR3 length equals 11 residues. Germline CDR1 reads DFQATT; CDR2 reads SNEGSKA (reference sequence). This chain's CDR3 is CSTKYGYGYTF. The CDR3, as DNA: TGCAGCACCAAATACGGTTATGGCTACACCTTC.

The rearrangement links TRBV6-1 to TRBJ2-3; D not resolved. CDR3 length equals 12 residues. V lost 3 bases and J lost 5, with 6 bases in between. Germline V gene lookup returns CDR1 MNHNS and CDR2 SASEGT. The CDR3 reads CASSEQRDTQYF. The CDR3 region has the DNA TGTGCCAGCAGTGAGCAGAGAGATACGCAGTATTTT.

The V gene is TRBV15, the J gene TRBJ1-3, with TRBD1 as a possible D gene (6 bases). The CDR3 totals 17 residues. CDR1 is LNHNV and CDR2 is YYDKDF in the germline V gene (reference sequence). V was pared by 0 bases and J by 0 bases, with 12 bases between. CDR3: CATSRDRTVISGNTIYF. CDR3 nucleotides: TGTGCCACCAGCAGAGATAGGACAGTGATCTCTGGAAACACCATATATTTT.

This clone turned up a few times. This chain connects TRBV5-1 to TRBJ2-5; D may be TRBD2 (6 bases). Germline V gene sequence: CDR1 SGHRS, CDR2 YFSETQ. The ends were cut back, 2 bases at V and 0 bases at J, with 17 bases in the middle. The CDR3 consists of 17 residues. The CDR3 sequence is CASSLRGSAGNQETQYF. The CDR3 coding sequence is TGCGCCAGCAGCTTAAGAGGGTCTGCGGGGAACCAAGAGACCCAGTACTTC.

The rearrangement links TRBV10-2 to TRBJ1-4, with 10 positions matching TRBD1. The trim removed 5 bases at V and 8 bases at J, leaving 5 bases unmatched. The CDR3 loop spans 14 amino acids. The germline CDR1 and CDR2 sequences are WSHSY and SAAADI. CDR3 in DNA: TGCGCCAGCAGTCGACAGGGGGCGACCGAAAAACTGTTTTTT. Protein: CASSRQGATEKLFF.